These 32 T cell receptor beta chains originate from one sample sequenced in a study of OX40 agonist ivuxolimab in advanced cancers. Assay: immunoSEQ multiplex PCR; the TCRdb copy retains only in-frame clones and omits some. The sample records some 60,000 clones, around 90% being singletons. The source material was CD4+ or CD8+ T cells sorted from blood, sampled in a trial of the OX40 agonist ivuxolimab. These receptors all stem from an adult with an advanced solid tumor such as melanoma, head and neck, liver or kidney cancer.

The J gene is TRBJ2-2, the V gene TRBV21-1; the D call of TRBD2 is as the table states it, not checked on the DNA. TRBV21-1 is a pseudogene. This CDR3 is 16 amino acids long. The CDR3 loop is CASSKGDSVEAGELFF. The CDR3 region has the DNA TGTGCCAGCAGCAAGGGGGACTCCGTTGAGGCCGGGGAGCTGTTTTTT.

This chain uses TRBV28 with TRBJ2-5; 8 nucleotides align to TRBD2. Unmatched junction bases numbered 7, after V lost 5 bases and J lost 2 bases. The CDR3 contains 15 residues. Germline-derived CDR1 and CDR2 are MDHEN and SYDVKM. CDR3: CASSPLTGGQETQYF. The CDR3 nucleotides are TGTGCCAGCAGTCCCCTCACGGGAGGGCAAGAGACCCAGTACTTC.

This clone has a single count. This rearrangement joins TRBV19 to TRBJ1-4; D gene uncertain. V was pared by 3 bases and J by 7 bases, with 9 bases between. This CDR3 region has 13 residues. Germline lookup yields CDR1 LNHDA and CDR2 SQIVND (reference sequence). In DNA form, the CDR3 reads TGTGCCAGTAGTATGCAGGTTGGTGAAAAACTGTTTTTT. Translating it yields CASSMQVGEKLFF.

The chain is built from TRBV11-2 and TRBJ2-7; D not resolved. Between the trimmed V and J ends, which lost 2 bases and 0 bases, there was a span of 8 bases. There are 14 residues in the CDR3. The V gene's germline CDR1 is SGHAT and CDR2 FQNNGV. The CDR3 DNA follows: TGTGCCAGCAGCTTAAGTTCAAGCTCCTACGAGCAGTACTTC. The encoded protein is CASSLSSSSYEQYF.

The rearrangement uses TRBV4-3 and TRBJ2-6, with TRBD2 matching 10 bases. CDR1 LGHNA and CDR2 YSLEER come from the germline V gene. V lost 4 bases to trimming and J lost 3 bases; unmatched junction nucleotides: 9. The CDR3 has 18 residues. The CDR3 reads CASSPRLAGAGGANVLTF. CDR3 DNA: TGCGCCAGCAGCCCAAGGCTAGCGGGAGCGGGTGGGGCCAACGTCCTGACTTTC.

The rearrangement links TRBV21-1 to TRBJ2-2; whether TRBD2, the table's D call, matches the DNA was not checked. TRBV21-1 is a pseudogene locus. The CDR3 has 17 residues. Written as DNA, the CDR3 is TGTGCCAGCAGCAAAATAAGCGGGAGGGCGAACACCGGGGAGCTGTTTTTT. It translates to CASSKISGRANTGELFF.

The chain couples TRBV19 to TRBJ1-5; possibly TRBD1 for D (6 bases). Germline-derived CDR1 and CDR2 are LNHDA and SQIVND (reference sequence). The CDR3 extends over 14 amino acids. With 3 bases removed from V and 4 bases from J, the gap between germline ends came to 10 bases. The chain's CDR3 is CASSIGTSNQPQHF. CDR3 bases: TGTGCCAGTAGTATTGGGACAAGTAATCAGCCCCAGCATTTT. Drawing the rest from reference TRBV19 and TRBJ1-5, the complete variable domain is DGGITQSPKYLFRKEGQNVTLSCEQNLNHDAMYWYRQDPGQGLRLIYYSQIVNDFQKGDIAEGYSVSREKKESFPLTVTSAQKNPTAFYLCASSIGTSNQPQHFGDGTRLSIL.

V and J are TRBV21-1 and TRBJ2-1; the DNA was not used to check the table's D call, TRBD1. TRBV21-1 is annotated as a pseudogene. CDR3 length: 13 amino acids. The CDR3 DNA follows: TGTGCCAGCAGCAAGGCCGTCAACAATGAGCAGTTCTTC. This codes for CASSKAVNNEQFF.

The V call is TRBV28, the J call TRBJ1-5, with D perhaps matching TRBD1 (5 bases). Trimming cost V 3 bases and J 9 bases, with 12 bases left between them. This CDR3 region has 13 residues. Looked up from germline, CDR1 is MDHEN and CDR2 is SYDVKM. CDR3 bases: TGTGCCAGCAGTTTCCGGGGCCGAGGGCCCCAGCATTTT. The encoded protein is CASSFRGRGPQHF.

The chain has TRBV25-1 and TRBJ2-7; D is undetermined. The CDR3 sequence is 11 residues long. The V and J ends lost 4 bases and 4 bases respectively, with 5 bases between them. The germline CDR1 and CDR2 sequences are MGHDK and SYGVNS. CDR3 protein: CASSARYEQYF. As DNA, the CDR3 is TGTGCCAGCAGTGCTCGTTACGAGCAGTACTTC.

This CDR3 is CASSRYETGDQYF. For the CDR3, the DNA is TGTGCCAGCAGCAGATACGAGACAGGGGATCAGTACTTC. The chain carries TRBV7-8 and TRBJ2-4; 8 positions match TRBD1. V trimming: 5 bases; J trimming: 12 bases; junction bases outside the gene matches: 9. The V gene's germline CDR1 is SGHVS and CDR2 FQNEAQ. The CDR3 length is 13 residues.

This chain links TRBV30 with TRBJ1-3; 7 bases fit TRBD1. The germline V gene encodes CDR1 GTSNPN and CDR2 SVGIG (reference sequence). Trimming at V came to 4 bases and at J to 2 bases, leaving 2 bases not matched to a gene. CDR3 length equals 13 residues. This chain's CDR3 is CAWNQGAGNTIYF. DNA for the CDR3: TGTGCCTGGAACCAGGGGGCTGGAAACACCATATATTTT. The whole variable domain, remainder taken from reference TRBV30 and TRBJ1-3, is SQTIHQWPATLVQPVGSPLSLECTVEGTSNPNLYWYRQAAGRGLQLLFYSVGIGQISSEVPQNLSASRPQDRQFILSSKKLLLSDSGFYLCAWNQGAGNTIYFGEGSWLTVV.

This sequence joins TRBV28 and TRBJ1-5, with 9 bases identical to TRBD1. Germline assignment: CDR1 MDHEN and CDR2 SYDVKM. Germline trimming cut 6 bases from V and 4 bases from J; bases unmatched to any gene: 7. The CDR3 length is 15 residues. The chain's CDR3 is CASRPGQGQNQPQHF. In DNA, the CDR3 is TGTGCCAGCAGACCGGGACAGGGACAGAATCAGCCCCAGCATTTT.

The CDR3 coding sequence is TGTGCCAGCAGCTTATTCCAGGGGGGTGAAAAACTGTTTTTT. This gives the protein CASSLFQGGEKLFF. J is TRBJ1-4 and V is TRBV7-2; TRBD1 matches at 7 bases. J lost 7 bases, V lost 2 bases, and 4 bases had no gene match. Germline V gene sequence: CDR1 SGHTA, CDR2 FQGNSA. This CDR3 contains 14 residues.

CDR3 protein: CASSLLGSEAFF. As DNA, the CDR3 is TGTGCCAGCAGTTTATTGGGATCTGAAGCTTTCTTT. The chain has TRBV28 and TRBJ1-1; no firm D call. V lost 1 base and J lost 6, with 6 bases in between. The CDR3 covers 12 residues. CDR1 is MDHEN, CDR2 SYDVKM, per germline.

The chain links TRBV28 to TRBJ2-3; D is uncertain. Between the trimmed V and J ends, which lost 8 bases and 7 bases, there was a span of 10 bases. Per the germline V gene, CDR1 is MDHEN and CDR2 is SYDVKM. CDR3 length equals 11 residues. This chain's CDR3 is CASADENTQYF. The CDR3 DNA reads as TGTGCCAGCGCCGACGAAAATACGCAGTATTTT. The variable domain in full, with the rest retrieved from reference TRBV28 and TRBJ2-3, is DVKVTQSSRYLVKRTGEKVFLECVQDMDHENMFWYRQDPGLGLRLIYFSYDVKMKEKGDIPEGYSVSREKKERFSLILESASTNQTSMYLCASADENTQYFGPGTRLTVL.

The chain is built from TRBV2 and TRBJ2-1; D unclear. With 7 bases removed from V and 10 bases from J, the gap between germline ends came to 20 bases. From germline, CDR1 is SNHLY and CDR2 FYNNEI. The CDR3 runs to 14 residues. DNA for the CDR3: TGTGCCAGCATCGAGCGAGAAAGGGTTGGCGAGCAGTTCTTC. The encoded protein is CASIERERVGEQFF.

The V and J genes are TRBV10-2 and TRBJ1-5, with D perhaps TRBD1 (6 bases). V lost 10 bases to trimming and J lost 6 bases, with 16 bases between them. CDR3 length: 13 residues. The V gene's germline CDR1 is WSHSY and CDR2 SAAADI. CDR3 bases: TGCGCCACAGCCACAGGGAGGTCTCAGCCCCAGCATTTT. Its translation is CATATGRSQPQHF.

This chain links TRBV2 with TRBJ2-1; 10 bases map to TRBD2. Germline CDR1 and CDR2: SNHLY and FYNNEI. This CDR3 is built from 15 residues. The trim removed 1 base at V and 7 bases at J, leaving 4 bases unmatched. DNA for the CDR3: TGTGCCAGCAGTGAAGGGCTAGCGGGAGTGAATGAGCAGTTCTTC. Amino acid sequence: CASSEGLAGVNEQFF.

The gene calls are TRBV5-4 and TRBJ2-3, with 8 bases matching TRBD1. This CDR3 has 14 residues. Germline assignment: CDR1 SGHNT and CDR2 YYREEE (reference sequence). V lost 6 bases, J lost 5 bases, and 8 bases stayed unmatched. The CDR3 DNA reads as TGTGCCAGCAACCTTGGCGGGACAGGAGATACGCAGTATTTT. Protein: CASNLGGTGDTQYF.

The chain has TRBV9 and TRBJ2-5; 10 nucleotides match TRBD1. The DNA end is a closer match to TRBJ2-7, so the J assignment may be wrong. The CDR3 length is 15 residues. In germline, CDR1 is SGDLS, CDR2 YYNGEE. CDR3 in amino acids: CASSVTGTGDYEQYF. The CDR3 nucleotides are TGTGCCAGCAGCGTAACCGGGACAGGGGACTACGAGCAGTACTTC.

This clone has just a few counts. J is TRBJ1-5 and V is TRBV19; tentative D call: TRBD1 (5 bases). V was pared by 6 bases and J by 5 bases, with 14 bases between. This CDR3 comprises 14 residues. Germline V gene sequence: CDR1 LNHDA, CDR2 SQIVND (reference sequence). The CDR3: CASRGLQVDQPQHF. The CDR3 region has the DNA TGTGCCAGTAGGGGGCTCCAGGTGGATCAGCCCCAGCATTTT.

This rearrangement joins TRBV28 to TRBJ1-5; maybe TRBD1 (6 bases). The V gene's germline CDR1 is MDHEN and CDR2 SYDVKM. The CDR3 runs 15 residues. V lost 6 bases, J lost 4 bases, and 16 bases lay in between. The CDR3 is CASRTSDSLNQPQHF. CDR3 DNA: TGTGCCAGCAGAACCTCGGACAGTCTGAATCAGCCCCAGCATTTT. The full variable domain, in which reference TRBV28 and TRBJ1-5 provide the parts outside the CDR3, is DVKVTQSSRYLVKRTGEKVFLECVQDMDHENMFWYRQDPGLGLRLIYFSYDVKMKEKGDIPEGYSVSREKKERFSLILESASTNQTSMYLCASRTSDSLNQPQHFGDGTRLSIL.

This clone was detected only once. The chain is built from TRBV18 and TRBJ1-4, with D unclear. Germline CDR1 reads KGHSH; CDR2 reads LQKENI. The CDR3 extends over 14 amino acids. V was trimmed by 2 bases and J by 8 bases, leaving 12 bases between them. The CDR3 loop reads CASSPTNSGEKLFF. DNA of the CDR3: TGTGCCAGCTCACCAACGAACTCCGGCGAAAAACTGTTTTTT.

The chain uses TRBV5-4 and TRBJ2-3; maybe TRBD1 (6 bases). CDR1 and CDR2 from the germline V gene are SGHNT and YYREEE (reference sequence). The length of the CDR3 is 16 residues. V was trimmed by 1 base and J by 4 bases, leaving 16 bases between them. The CDR3 region has the DNA TGTGCCAGCAGCTTGTGGGTCCAGGGGCAGGCAGATACGCAGTATTTT. Translation: CASSLWVQGQADTQYF.

The chain carries TRBV19 and TRBJ1-4, with D maybe TRBD1 (6 bases). This CDR3 region has 14 residues. Trimming removed 2 bases from V and 8 bases from J, with 12 bases in between. Germline assignment: CDR1 LNHDA and CDR2 SQIVND (reference sequence). CDR3 nucleotide sequence: TGTGCCAGTAGTATACAGGGGCTGCGGGAAAAACTGTTTTTT. Translating gives CASSIQGLREKLFF.

The chain combines TRBV7-6 with TRBJ2-2; 8 bases line up with TRBD2. The germline V gene encodes CDR1 SGHVS and CDR2 FNYEAQ. This CDR3 contains 15 residues. Trimming removed 5 bases from V and 5 bases from J; junction bases left unmatched: 7. The chain's CDR3 is CASSPWSGRTGELFF. The CDR3 region has the DNA TGTGCCAGCAGCCCGTGGAGCGGGAGAACCGGGGAGCTGTTTTTT.

V is TRBV5-1 and J is TRBJ2-7; a weak D match, TRBD2 (6 bases). The V end was cut by 0 bases, the J end by 3 bases, with 13 bases between. This CDR3 is built from 15 residues. CDR1 and CDR2 (germline): SGHRS, YFSETQ. The CDR3 DNA sequence: TGCGCCAGCAGCTTGGACGGGAGATCATTCTACGAGCAGTACTTC. Protein sequence: CASSLDGRSFYEQYF.

V and J are TRBV2 and TRBJ2-1; 10 bases match TRBD2. Germline CDR1 SNHLY, CDR2 FYNNEI. This CDR3 contains 16 residues. J was trimmed by 4 bases and V by 5 bases; bases with no gene match: 8. The CDR3 spells CASSSPSGRVYNEQFF. CDR3 DNA: TGTGCCAGCAGTTCCCCTAGCGGGAGAGTTTACAATGAGCAGTTCTTC.

The chain is built from TRBV7-3 and TRBJ2-5, with 7 bases matching TRBD1. Judging by the DNA end, TRBJ2-7 fits better; the J call may be wrong. Germline V gene sequence: CDR1 SGHTA, CDR2 FQGTGA. This CDR3 spans 15 amino acids. The CDR3, as DNA: TGTGCCAGCAGCTTAACGGGACAGCCAACCTACGAGCAGTACTTC. Amino acids: CASSLTGQPTYEQYF.

This clone was recorded only once. The chain recombines TRBV20-1 with TRBJ2-7; D is unclear. V was pared by 5 bases and J by 7 bases, with 9 bases between. The CDR3 contains 10 residues. Germline V lookup: CDR1 DFQATT, CDR2 SNEGSKA (reference sequence). The DNA of the CDR3 is TGCAGTGCTGGAAGGACGGAGCAGTACTTC. It is translated as CSAGRTEQYF.

This clone has a single count. This rearrangement joins TRBV11-3 to TRBJ2-5; no clear D. Trimming took off 5 bases at V and 5 bases at J, with 12 bases between the two ends. The CDR3 spans 13 residues. CDR1 is SGHNT and CDR2 is YENEEA in the germline V gene. The CDR3 loop reads CASSVRGAETQYF. As DNA, the CDR3 is TGTGCCAGCAGCGTCAGAGGTGCGGAGACCCAGTACTTC.